Sequencing of this TCR beta chain was carried out in a study of T cells in localized non-small cell lung cancer. TCRdb's table, derived via immunoSEQ multiplex PCR, lists solely in-frame clones and lacks some. Of fewer than 25,000 clones in the sample, 80% to 90% are singletons; the top ten hold roughly 1.1%. Findings and caveats of the study: Heterogeneity remains possible, as sequencing covered one tumor region only.

With respect to this clone: Antigen specificity is unknown.

Sequencing was performed on peripheral blood, taken before any cancer treatment. This sequence originates from a woman aged 35-75 years with stage I lung adenocarcinoma.

CDR3 nucleotides: TGTGCCAGCAGTGAAAGGCTAGCGGGGGGGAAAGAGACCCAGTACTTC. Amino acid sequence: CASSERLAGGKETQYF. The rearrangement uses TRBV25-1 and TRBJ2-5; 12 bases are shared with TRBD2. The CDR3 loop spans 16 amino acids. J lost 3 bases, V lost 2 bases, and 4 bases had no gene match. Germline lookup yields CDR1 MGHDK and CDR2 SYGVNS.